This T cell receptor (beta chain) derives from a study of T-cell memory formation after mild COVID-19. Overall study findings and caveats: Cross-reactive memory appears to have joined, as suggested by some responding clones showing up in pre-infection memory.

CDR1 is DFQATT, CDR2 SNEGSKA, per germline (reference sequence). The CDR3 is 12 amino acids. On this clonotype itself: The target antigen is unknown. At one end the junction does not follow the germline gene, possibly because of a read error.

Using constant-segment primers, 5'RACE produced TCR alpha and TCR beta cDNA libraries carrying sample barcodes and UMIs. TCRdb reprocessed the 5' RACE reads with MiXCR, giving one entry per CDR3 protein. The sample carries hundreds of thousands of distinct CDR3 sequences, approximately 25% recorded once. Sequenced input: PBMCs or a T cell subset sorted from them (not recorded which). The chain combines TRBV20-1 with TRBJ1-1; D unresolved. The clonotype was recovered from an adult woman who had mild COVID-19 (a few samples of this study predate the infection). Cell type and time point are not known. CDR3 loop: CSGSGAFDLDLF. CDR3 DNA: TGCAGCGGGTCGGGCGCCTTTGATTTGGACCTCTTT.